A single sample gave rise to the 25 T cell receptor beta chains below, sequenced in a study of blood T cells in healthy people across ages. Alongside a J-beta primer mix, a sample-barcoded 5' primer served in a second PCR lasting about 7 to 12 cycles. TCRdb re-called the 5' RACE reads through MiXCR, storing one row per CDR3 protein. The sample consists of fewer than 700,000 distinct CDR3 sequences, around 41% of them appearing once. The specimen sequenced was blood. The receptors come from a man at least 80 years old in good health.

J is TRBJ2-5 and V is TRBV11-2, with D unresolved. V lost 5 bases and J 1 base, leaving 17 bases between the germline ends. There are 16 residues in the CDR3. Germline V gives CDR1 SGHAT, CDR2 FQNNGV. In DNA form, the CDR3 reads TGTGCCAGCAGCCCCGGTACAAGAGCTGCCCAAGAGACCCAGTACTTC. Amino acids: CASSPGTRAAQETQYF.

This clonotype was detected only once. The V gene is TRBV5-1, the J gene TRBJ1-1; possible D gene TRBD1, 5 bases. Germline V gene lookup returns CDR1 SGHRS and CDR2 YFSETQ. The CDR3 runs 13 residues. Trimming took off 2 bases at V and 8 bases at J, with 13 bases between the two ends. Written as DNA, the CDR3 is TGCGCCAGCAGCTTCGGGGGGTCAGAAGAAGCTTTCTTT. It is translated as CASSFGGSEEAFF.

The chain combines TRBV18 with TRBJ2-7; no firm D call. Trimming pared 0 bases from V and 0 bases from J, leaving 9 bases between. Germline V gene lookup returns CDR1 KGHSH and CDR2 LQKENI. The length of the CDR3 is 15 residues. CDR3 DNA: TGTGCCAGCTCACCACCTTCACTTAGCTCCTACGAGCAGTACTTC. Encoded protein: CASSPPSLSSYEQYF.

CDR3 bases: TGTGCCACCAGCAGAGAGAGGGGAGACGGGCAGTTCTTC. It translates to CATSRERGDGQFF. The chain joins TRBV15 to TRBJ2-1; either TRBD1 or TRBD2 may supply D (5 bases each). Germline CDR1 and CDR2: LNHNV and YYDKDF (reference sequence). The CDR3 loop spans 13 amino acids. Trimming stripped 0 bases from V and 12 bases from J, with 12 bases between.

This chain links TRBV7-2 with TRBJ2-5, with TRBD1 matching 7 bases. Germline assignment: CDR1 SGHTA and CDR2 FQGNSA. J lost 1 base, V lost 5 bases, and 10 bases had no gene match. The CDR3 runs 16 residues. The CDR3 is CASSPRGRIPQETQYF. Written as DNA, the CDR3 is TGTGCCAGCAGCCCCAGGGGGAGAATCCCCCAAGAGACCCAGTACTTC.

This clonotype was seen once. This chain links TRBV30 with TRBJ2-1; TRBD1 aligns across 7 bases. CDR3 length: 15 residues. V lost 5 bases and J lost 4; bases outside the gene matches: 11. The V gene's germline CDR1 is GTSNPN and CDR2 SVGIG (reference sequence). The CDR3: CAWRIPQGEYNEQFF. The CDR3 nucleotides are TGTGCCTGGCGGATACCGCAGGGGGAATACAATGAGCAGTTCTTC. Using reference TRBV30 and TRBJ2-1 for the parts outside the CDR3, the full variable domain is SQTIHQWPATLVQPVGSPLSLECTVEGTSNPNLYWYRQAAGRGLQLLFYSVGIGQISSEVPQNLSASRPQDRQFILSSKKLLLSDSGFYLCAWRIPQGEYNEQFFGPGTRLTVL.

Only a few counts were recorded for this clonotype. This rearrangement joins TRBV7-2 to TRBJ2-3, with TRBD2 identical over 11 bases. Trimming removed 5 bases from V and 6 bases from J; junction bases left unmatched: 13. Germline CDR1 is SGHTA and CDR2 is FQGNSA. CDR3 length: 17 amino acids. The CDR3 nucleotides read TGTGCCAGCAGCCGGGTAGGGACTAGCGGAGGTTGGGATACGCAGTATTTT. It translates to CASSRVGTSGGWDTQYF.

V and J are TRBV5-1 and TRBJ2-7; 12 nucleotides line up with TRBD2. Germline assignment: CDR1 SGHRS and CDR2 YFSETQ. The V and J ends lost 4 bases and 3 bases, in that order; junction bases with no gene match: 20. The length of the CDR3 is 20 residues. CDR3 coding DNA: TGCGCCAGCAGCAGAAGACTAGCGGGAGCTCAAAAAAACAAAAACTACGAGCAGTACTTC. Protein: CASSRRLAGAQKNKNYEQYF.

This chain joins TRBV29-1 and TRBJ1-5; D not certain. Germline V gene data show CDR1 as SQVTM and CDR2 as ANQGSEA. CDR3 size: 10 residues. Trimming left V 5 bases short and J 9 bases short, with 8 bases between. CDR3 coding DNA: TGCAGCGTTCCCCGACTGCCCCAGCATTTT. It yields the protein CSVPRLPQHF.

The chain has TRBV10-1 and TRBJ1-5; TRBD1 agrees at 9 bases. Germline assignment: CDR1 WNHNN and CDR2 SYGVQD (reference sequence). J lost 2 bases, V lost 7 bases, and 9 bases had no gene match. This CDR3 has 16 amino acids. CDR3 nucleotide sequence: TGCGCCAGCATTAGGACAGGGGTCCTCGGCAATCAGCCCCAGCATTTT. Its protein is CASIRTGVLGNQPQHF.

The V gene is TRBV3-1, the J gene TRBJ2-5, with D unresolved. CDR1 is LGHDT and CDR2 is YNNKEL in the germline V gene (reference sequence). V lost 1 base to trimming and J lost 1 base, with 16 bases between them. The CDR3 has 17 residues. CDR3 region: CASSQVYSQNSQETQYF. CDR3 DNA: TGTGCCAGCAGCCAAGTCTACTCGCAAAATTCCCAAGAGACCCAGTACTTC.

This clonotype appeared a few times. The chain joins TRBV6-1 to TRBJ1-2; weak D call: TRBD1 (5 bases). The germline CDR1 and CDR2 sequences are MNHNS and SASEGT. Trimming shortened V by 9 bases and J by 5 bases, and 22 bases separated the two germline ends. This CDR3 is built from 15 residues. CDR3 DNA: TGTGCCAGTGCAGCCTCCGGGACGGTCCCTTATGGCTACACCTTC. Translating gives CASAASGTVPYGYTF.

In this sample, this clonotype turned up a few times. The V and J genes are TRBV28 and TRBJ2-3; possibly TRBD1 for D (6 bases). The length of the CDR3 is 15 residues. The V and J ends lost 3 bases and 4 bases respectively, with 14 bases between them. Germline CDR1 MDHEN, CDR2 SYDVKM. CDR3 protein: CASSFSGVGADTQYF. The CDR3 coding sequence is TGTGCCAGCAGTTTCTCAGGGGTAGGGGCAGATACGCAGTATTTT.

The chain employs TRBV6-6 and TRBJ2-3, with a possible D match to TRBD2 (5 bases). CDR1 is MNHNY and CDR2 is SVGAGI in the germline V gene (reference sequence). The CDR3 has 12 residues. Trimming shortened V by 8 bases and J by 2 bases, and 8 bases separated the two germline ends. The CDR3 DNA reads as TGTGCCAGCGGTAGCGCCACAGATACGCAGTATTTT. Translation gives CASGSATDTQYF.

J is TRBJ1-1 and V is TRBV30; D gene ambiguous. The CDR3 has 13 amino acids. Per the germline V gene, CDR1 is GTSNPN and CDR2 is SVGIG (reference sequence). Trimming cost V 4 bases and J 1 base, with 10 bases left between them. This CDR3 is CAWTSSPNTEAFF. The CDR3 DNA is TGTGCCTGGACCAGCTCACCGAACACTGAAGCTTTCTTT.

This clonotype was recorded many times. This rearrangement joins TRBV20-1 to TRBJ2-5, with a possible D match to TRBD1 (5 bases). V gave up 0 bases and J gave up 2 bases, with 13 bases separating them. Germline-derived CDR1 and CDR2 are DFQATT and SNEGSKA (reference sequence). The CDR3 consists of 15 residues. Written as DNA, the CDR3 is TGCAGTGCTAGAGATGGTCGGACACGACAAGAGACCCAGTACTTC. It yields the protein CSARDGRTRQETQYF.

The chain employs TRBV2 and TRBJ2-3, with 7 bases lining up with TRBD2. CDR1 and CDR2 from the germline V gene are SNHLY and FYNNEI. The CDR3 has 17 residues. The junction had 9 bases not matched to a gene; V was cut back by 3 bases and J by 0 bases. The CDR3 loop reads CASSEGRTSVSTDTQYF. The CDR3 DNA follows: TGTGCCAGCAGTGAGGGTCGGACTAGTGTTAGCACAGATACGCAGTATTTT. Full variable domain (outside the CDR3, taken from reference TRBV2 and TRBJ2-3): EPEVTQTPSHQVTQMGQEVILRCVPISNHLYFYWYRQILGQKVEFLVSFYNNEISEKSEIFDDQFSVERPDGSNFTLKIRSTKLEDSAMYFCASSEGRTSVSTDTQYFGPGTRLTVL.

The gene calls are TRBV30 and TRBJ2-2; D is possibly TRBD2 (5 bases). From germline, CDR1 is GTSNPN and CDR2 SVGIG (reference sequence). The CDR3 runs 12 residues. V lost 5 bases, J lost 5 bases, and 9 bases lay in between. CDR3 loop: CAWGAETGELFF. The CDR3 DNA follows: TGTGCCTGGGGAGCGGAGACCGGGGAGCTGTTTTTT.

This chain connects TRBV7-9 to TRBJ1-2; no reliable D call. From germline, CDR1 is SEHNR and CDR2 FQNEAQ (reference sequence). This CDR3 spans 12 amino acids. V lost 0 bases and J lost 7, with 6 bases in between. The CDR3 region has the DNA TGTGCCAGCAGCTTAGCTGGACCTGGCTACACCTTC. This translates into CASSLAGPGYTF. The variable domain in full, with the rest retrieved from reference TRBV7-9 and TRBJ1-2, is DTGVSQNPRHKITKRGQNVTFRCDPISEHNRLYWYRQTLGQGPEFLTYFQNEAQLEKSRLLSDRFSAERPKGSFSTLEIQRTEQGDSAMYLCASSLAGPGYTFGSGTRLTVV.

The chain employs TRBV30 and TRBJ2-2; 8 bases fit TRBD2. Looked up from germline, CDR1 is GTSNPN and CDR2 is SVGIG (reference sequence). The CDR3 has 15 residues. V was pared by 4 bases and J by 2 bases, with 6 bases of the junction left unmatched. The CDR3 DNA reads TGTGCCTGGATGTTAGCGGGAACAAACACCGGGGAGCTGTTTTTT. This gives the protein CAWMLAGTNTGELFF.

The CDR3 DNA is TGTGCCAGCAGCAAAACATTTAGGGGAAAGGTGGCCAAAAACATTCAGTACTTC. This sequence encodes CASSKTFRGKVAKNIQYF. V and J are TRBV21-1 and TRBJ2-4; TRBD1 is the table's D call and was not checked against the DNA. TRBV21-1 is given as a pseudogene. There are 18 residues in the CDR3.

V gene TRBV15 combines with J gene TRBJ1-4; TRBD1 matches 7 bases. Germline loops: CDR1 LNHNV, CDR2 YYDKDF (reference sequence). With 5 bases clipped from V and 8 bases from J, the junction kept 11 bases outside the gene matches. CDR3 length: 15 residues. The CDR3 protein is CATSVLTGEREKLFF. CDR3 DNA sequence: TGTGCCACCAGCGTCTTAACAGGGGAAAGGGAAAAACTGTTTTTT.

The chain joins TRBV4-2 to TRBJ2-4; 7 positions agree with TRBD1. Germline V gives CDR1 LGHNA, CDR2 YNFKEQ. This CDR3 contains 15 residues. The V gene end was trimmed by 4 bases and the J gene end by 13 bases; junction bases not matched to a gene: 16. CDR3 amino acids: CASSPLGTDAYGQYF. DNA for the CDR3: TGTGCCAGCAGCCCGCTCGGGACAGATGCCTACGGGCAGTACTTC.

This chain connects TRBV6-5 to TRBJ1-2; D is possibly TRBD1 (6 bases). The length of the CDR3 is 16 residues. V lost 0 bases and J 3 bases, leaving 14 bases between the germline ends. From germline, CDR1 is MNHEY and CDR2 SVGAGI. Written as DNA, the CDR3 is TGTGCCAGCAGTTACTCCGGAACAGGGTCGTACTATGGCTACACCTTC. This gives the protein CASSYSGTGSYYGYTF.

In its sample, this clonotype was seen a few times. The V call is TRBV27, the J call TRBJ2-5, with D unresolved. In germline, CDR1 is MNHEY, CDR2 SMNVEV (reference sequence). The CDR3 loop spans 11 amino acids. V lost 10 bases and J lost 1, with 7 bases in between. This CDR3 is CAIPSQETQYF. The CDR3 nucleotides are TGTGCCATTCCGTCCCAAGAGACCCAGTACTTC.